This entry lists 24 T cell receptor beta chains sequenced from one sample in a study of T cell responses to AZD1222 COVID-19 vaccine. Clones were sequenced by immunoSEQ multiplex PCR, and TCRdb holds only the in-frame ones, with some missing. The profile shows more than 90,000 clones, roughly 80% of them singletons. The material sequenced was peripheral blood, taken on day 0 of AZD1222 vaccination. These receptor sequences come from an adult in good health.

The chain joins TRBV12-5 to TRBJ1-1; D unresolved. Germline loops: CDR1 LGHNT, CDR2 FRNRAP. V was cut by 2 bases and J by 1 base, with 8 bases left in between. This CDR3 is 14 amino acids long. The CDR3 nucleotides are TGTGCTAGTGGTTTGTTAGAACCGAACACTGAAGCTTTCTTT. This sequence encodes CASGLLEPNTEAFF.

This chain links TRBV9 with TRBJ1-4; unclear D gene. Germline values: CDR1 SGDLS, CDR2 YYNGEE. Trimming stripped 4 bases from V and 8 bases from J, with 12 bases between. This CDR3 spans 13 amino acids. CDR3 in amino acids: CASSSGISEKLFF. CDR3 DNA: TGTGCCAGCAGCTCTGGGATTTCGGAAAAACTGTTTTTT.

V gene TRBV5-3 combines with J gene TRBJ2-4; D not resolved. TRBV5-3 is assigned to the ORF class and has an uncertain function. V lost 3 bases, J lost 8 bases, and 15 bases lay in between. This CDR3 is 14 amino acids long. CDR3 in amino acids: CARSSKVFEDIQYF. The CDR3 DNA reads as TGTGCCAGAAGCTCTAAAGTGTTTGAAGACATTCAGTACTTC.

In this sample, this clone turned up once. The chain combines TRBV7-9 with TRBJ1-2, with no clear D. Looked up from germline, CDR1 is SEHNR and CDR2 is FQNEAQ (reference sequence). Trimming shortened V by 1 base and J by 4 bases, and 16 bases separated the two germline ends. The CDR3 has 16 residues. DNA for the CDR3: TGTGCCAGCAGCTTAGAAGGCGTGGGCAGCTTCTATGGCTACACCTTC. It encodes CASSLEGVGSFYGYTF.

This CDR3 reads CASSQDSQRPYEQYF. In DNA form, the CDR3 reads TGTGCCAGCAGCCAAGATTCCCAGCGCCCCTACGAGCAGTACTTC. V and J are TRBV4-2 and TRBJ2-7; D remains unclear. Deletions cut 0 bases from V and 2 bases from J, with 11 bases between. The CDR3 runs to 15 residues. Germline lookup yields CDR1 LGHNA and CDR2 YNFKEQ.

The CDR3 here is CSVPQNTSGYEQYF. In DNA, the CDR3 is TGCAGCGTTCCCCAAAATACTAGCGGCTACGAGCAGTACTTC. The chain is built from TRBV29-1 and TRBJ2-7; TRBD2 agrees at 8 bases. Germline V gene sequence: CDR1 SQVTM, CDR2 ANQGSEA. This CDR3 is 14 amino acids long. V trimming: 5 bases; J trimming: 3 bases; junction bases outside the gene matches: 9.

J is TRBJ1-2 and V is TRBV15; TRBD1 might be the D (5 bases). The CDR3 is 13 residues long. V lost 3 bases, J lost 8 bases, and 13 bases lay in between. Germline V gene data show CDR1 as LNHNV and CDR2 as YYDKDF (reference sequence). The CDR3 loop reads CATSSRGEGGYTF. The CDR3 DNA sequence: TGTGCCACCAGCAGTAGAGGGGAAGGGGGCTACACCTTC.

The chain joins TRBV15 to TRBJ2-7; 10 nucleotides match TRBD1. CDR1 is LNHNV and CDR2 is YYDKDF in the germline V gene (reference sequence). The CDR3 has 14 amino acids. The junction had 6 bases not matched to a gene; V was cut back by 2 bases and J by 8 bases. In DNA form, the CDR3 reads TGTGCCACCAGCAGACCCGGGACAGGGGAACAGCAGTACTTC. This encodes CATSRPGTGEQQYF.

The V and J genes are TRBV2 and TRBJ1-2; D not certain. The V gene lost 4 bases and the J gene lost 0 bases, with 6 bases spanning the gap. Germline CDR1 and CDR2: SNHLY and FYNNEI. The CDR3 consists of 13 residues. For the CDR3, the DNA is TGTGCCAGCAGTGTAGAGCCTAACTATGGCTACACCTTC. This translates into CASSVEPNYGYTF. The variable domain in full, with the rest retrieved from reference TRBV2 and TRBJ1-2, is EPEVTQTPSHQVTQMGQEVILRCVPISNHLYFYWYRQILGQKVEFLVSFYNNEISEKSEIFDDQFSVERPDGSNFTLKIRSTKLEDSAMYFCASSVEPNYGYTFGSGTRLTVV.

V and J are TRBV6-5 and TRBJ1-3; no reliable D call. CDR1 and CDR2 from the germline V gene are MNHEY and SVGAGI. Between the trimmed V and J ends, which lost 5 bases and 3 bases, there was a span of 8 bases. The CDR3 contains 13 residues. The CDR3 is CASSRTDGNTIYF. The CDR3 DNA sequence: TGTGCCAGCAGTCGGACTGATGGAAACACCATATATTTT.

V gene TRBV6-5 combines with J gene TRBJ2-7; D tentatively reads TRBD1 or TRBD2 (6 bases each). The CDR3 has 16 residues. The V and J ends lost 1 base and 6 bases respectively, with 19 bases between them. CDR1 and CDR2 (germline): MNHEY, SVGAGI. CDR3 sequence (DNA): TGTGCCAGCAGTTACTACGGGAAACGAGGGGGAGGCGAGCAGTACTTC. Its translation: CASSYYGKRGGGEQYF.

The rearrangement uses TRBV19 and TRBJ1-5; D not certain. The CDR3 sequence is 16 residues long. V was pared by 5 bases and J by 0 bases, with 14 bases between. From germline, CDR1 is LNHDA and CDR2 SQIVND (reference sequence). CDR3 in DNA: TGTGCCAGTAGTCCCCAGCGACACAATAGCAATCAGCCCCAGCATTTT. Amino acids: CASSPQRHNSNQPQHF.

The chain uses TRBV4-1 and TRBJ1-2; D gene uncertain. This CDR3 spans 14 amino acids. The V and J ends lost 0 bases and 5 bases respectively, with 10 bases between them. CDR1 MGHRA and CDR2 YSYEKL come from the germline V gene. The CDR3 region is CASSQDRFGYGYTF. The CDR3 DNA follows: TGCGCCAGCAGCCAAGACAGGTTTGGGTATGGCTACACCTTC.

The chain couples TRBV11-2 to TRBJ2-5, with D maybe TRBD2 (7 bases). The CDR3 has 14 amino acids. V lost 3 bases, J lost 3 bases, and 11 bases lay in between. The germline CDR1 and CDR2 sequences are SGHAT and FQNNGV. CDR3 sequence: CASSLEGGKETQYF. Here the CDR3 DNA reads TGTGCCAGCAGCTTGGAGGGGGGGAAAGAGACCCAGTACTTC. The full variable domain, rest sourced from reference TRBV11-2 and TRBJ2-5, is EAGVAQSPRYKIIEKRQSVAFWCNPISGHATLYWYQQILGQGPKLLIQFQNNGVVDDSQLPKDRFSAERLKGVDSTLKIQPAKLEDSAVYLCASSLEGGKETQYFGPGTRLLVL.

CDR3 in amino acids: CAWGTGVENTIYF. The CDR3 region has the DNA TGTGCCTGGGGGACAGGGGTGGAGAACACCATATATTTT. The V gene is TRBV30, the J gene TRBJ1-3, with TRBD1 identical over 10 bases. This CDR3 contains 13 residues. Germline CDR1 is GTSNPN and CDR2 is SVGIG (reference sequence). V dropped 5 bases and J dropped 7; count of bases not matched to a gene: 5.

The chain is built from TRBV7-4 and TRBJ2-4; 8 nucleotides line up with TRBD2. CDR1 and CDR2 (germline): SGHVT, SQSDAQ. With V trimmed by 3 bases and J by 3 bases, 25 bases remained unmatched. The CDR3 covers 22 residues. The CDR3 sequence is CASSFDGTSPPRVEAGKNIQYF. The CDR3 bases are TGTGCCAGCAGCTTTGACGGGACTAGTCCCCCCCGTGTTGAGGCGGGCAAAAACATTCAGTACTTC.

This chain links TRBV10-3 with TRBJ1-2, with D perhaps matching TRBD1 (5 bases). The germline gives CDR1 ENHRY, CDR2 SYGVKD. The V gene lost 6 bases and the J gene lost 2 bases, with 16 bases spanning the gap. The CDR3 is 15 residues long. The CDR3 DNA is TGTGCCATCAGACCGGGGGAGGGACGCAACTATGGCTACACCTTC. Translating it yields CAIRPGEGRNYGYTF.

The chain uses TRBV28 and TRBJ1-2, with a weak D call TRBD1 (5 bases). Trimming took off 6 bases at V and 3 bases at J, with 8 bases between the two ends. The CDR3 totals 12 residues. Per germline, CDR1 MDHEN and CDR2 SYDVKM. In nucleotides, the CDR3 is TGTGCCAGCAGGTCGGGGGACTATGGCTACACCTTC. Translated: CASRSGDYGYTF.

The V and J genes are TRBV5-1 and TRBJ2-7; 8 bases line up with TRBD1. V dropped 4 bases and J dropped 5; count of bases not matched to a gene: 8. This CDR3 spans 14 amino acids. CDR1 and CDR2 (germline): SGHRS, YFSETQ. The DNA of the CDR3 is TGCGCCAGCAGCACCGGACAGGGAATAAACGAGCAGTACTTC. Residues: CASSTGQGINEQYF.

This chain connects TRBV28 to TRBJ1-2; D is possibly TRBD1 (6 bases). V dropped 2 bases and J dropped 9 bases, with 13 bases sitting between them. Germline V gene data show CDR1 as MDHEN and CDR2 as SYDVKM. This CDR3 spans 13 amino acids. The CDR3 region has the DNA TGTGCCAGCAGTTTAGGACAGACTATTAGCTACACCTTC. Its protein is CASSLGQTISYTF.

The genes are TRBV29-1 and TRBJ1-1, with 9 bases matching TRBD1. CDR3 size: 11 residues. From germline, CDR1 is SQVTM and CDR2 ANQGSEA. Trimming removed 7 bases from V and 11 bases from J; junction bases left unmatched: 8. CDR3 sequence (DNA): TGCAGCGCGGGGGACAGGGAGAGGGCTTTCTTT. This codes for CSAGDRERAFF.

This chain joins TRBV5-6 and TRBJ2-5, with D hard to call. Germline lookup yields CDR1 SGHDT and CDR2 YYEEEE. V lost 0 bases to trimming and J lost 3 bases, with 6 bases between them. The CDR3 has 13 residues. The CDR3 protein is CASSLGSKETQYF. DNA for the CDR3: TGTGCCAGCAGCTTGGGTAGCAAAGAGACCCAGTACTTC.

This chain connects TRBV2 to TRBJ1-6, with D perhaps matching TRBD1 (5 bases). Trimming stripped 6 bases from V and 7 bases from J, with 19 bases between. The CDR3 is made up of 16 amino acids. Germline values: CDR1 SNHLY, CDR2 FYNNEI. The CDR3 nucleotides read TGTGCCAGCAGCGACGACCGGGACGTGAGGAATTCACCCCTCCACTTT. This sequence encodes CASSDDRDVRNSPLHF.

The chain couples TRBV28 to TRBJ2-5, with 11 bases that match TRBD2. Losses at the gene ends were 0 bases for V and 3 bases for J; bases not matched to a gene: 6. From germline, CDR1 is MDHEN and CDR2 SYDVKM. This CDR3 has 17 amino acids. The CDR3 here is CASSLWASGGPEETQYF. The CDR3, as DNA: TGTGCCAGCAGTTTATGGGCTAGCGGGGGGCCTGAAGAGACCCAGTACTTC.